This TCR beta chain was sequenced during a study of cytomegalovirus exposure and HLA in healthy donors. Note on this clone: Its antigen is not known.

CDR1 and CDR2 (germline): MNHNS, SASEGT. V shed 6 bases and J shed 2 bases, with 17 bases lying between them. This CDR3 comprises 15 residues. General study results and limits: When presence/absence was analysed, sequencing depth was taken to be roughly uniform across donors.

Researchers ran the PCR with 60 Vbeta and 13 Jbeta primers. TCRdb's table, derived via immunoSEQ multiplex PCR, lists solely in-frame clones and lacks some. The table lists around 180,000 clones, 80% of them singletons. The V gene is TRBV6-1, the J gene TRBJ2-7; maybe TRBD2 (6 bases). This receptor was obtained from a man aged 40-49 years in good health and CMV-seronegative. The sequenced material came from PBMCs. CDR3 sequence (DNA): TGTGCCAGCAGGAACGGACTAACCCCAACCTACGAGCAGTACTTC. Its protein product is CASRNGLTPTYEQYF.